This TCR beta chain was found in a study of T cell responses to AZD1222 COVID-19 vaccine. The study's findings and limits: Repertoires were obtained only post-peak T cell response. Clonal diversity was possibly underestimated; the donors were predominantly white British and more often female.

To note about this clone: What it recognizes is unknown.

Sequenced by immunoSEQ multiplex PCR; TCRdb stores in-frame clones only, minus some. Of around 140,000 clones listed, about nine tenths are singletons. Germline V gene sequence: CDR1 LNHDA, CDR2 SQIVND (reference sequence). With 4 bases clipped from V and 0 bases from J, the junction kept 5 bases outside the gene matches. The CDR3 loop spans 16 amino acids. This clonotype originated in an adult in good health. Sample: peripheral blood, taken on day 0 of AZD1222 vaccination. V is TRBV19 and J is TRBJ2-7, with TRBD1 matching over 11 bases. CDR3 nucleotide sequence: TGTGCCAGTAGTAGCCTCGGGACAGGGGGCTCCTACGAGCAGTACTTC. This sequence encodes CASSSLGTGGSYEQYF.